The 8 T cell receptor beta chains in this list originate from one sample, sequenced in a study of graft-versus-host responses after intestinal transplantation. Measured with immunoSEQ multiplex PCR; TCRdb has only the in-frame clones, and not every one. The sample has some 41,000 clones, more than 85% seen once. This specimen was PBMCs, taken 700 to 850 days after intestinal transplantation. All receptors come from a human patient who received an intestinal transplant, so some T cells may come from the graft donor.

The chain is built from TRBV18 and TRBJ1-1; 9 bases align to TRBD1. This CDR3 has 17 amino acids. J gave up 0 bases and V 3 bases, and 8 bases lay outside the gene matches. Germline CDR1 KGHSH, CDR2 LQKENI. For the CDR3, the DNA is TGTGCCAGCTCACCCGGACAGGGGCCACCTATGAACACTGAAGCTTTCTTT. Its translation is CASSPGQGPPMNTEAFF.

The genes are TRBV7-2 and TRBJ2-5, with D hard to call. This CDR3 has 18 amino acids. Germline V gene lookup returns CDR1 SGHTA and CDR2 FQGNSA. V lost 5 bases and J 1 base, leaving 23 bases between the germline ends. DNA for the CDR3: TGTGCCAGCAGCCGTCAACACATCCTTTATAAGCGCCAAGAGACCCAGTACTTC. As protein: CASSRQHILYKRQETQYF. Combining the CDR3 with reference TRBV7-2 and TRBJ2-5 gives the whole variable domain GAGVSQSPSNKVTEKGKDVELRCDPISGHTALYWYRQSLGQGLEFLIYFQGNSAPDKSGLPSDRFSAERTGGSVSTLTIQRTQQEDSAVYLCASSRQHILYKRQETQYFGPGTRLLVL.

The V gene is TRBV5-4, the J gene TRBJ2-1, with a possible D match to TRBD1 (5 bases). Germline CDR1 and CDR2: SGHNT and YYREEE (reference sequence). With 4 bases removed from V and 10 bases from J, the gap between germline ends came to 12 bases. The CDR3 runs to 12 residues. CDR3 DNA: TGTGCCAGCAGCCAGGGTGAATACGAGCAGTTCTTC. This encodes CASSQGEYEQFF.

This chain connects TRBV7-6 to TRBJ2-7; 9 bases are shared with TRBD2. The germline CDR1 and CDR2 sequences are SGHVS and FNYEAQ. With 6 bases clipped from V and 6 bases from J, the junction kept 15 bases outside the gene matches. The CDR3 is 16 amino acids. CDR3 bases: TGTGCCAGCAGTTCGGCGGGGGGGACTACCGTATTCGAGCAGTACTTC. It codes for CASSSAGGTTVFEQYF.

The J gene is TRBJ2-7, the V gene TRBV11-1; D possibly uses TRBD1 or TRBD2 (7 bases each). CDR1 SGHAT and CDR2 FQDESV come from the germline V gene (reference sequence). V was trimmed by 1 base and J by 3 bases, leaving 16 bases between them. The CDR3 is made up of 16 amino acids. The CDR3 sequence is CASSLEDQGGGYEQYF. CDR3 sequence (DNA): TGTGCCAGCAGCTTAGAAGACCAGGGGGGGGGCTACGAGCAGTACTTC. The variable domain in full, with the rest retrieved from reference TRBV11-1 and TRBJ2-7, is EAEVAQSPRYKITEKSQAVAFWCDPISGHATLYWYRQILGQGPELLVQFQDESVVDDSQLPKDRFSAERLKGVDSTLKIQPAELGDSAMYLCASSLEDQGGGYEQYFGPGTRLTVT.

The CDR3 region is CASSVTGTGTDTQYF. CDR3 nucleotides: TGTGCCAGCAGTGTGACAGGGACGGGCACAGATACGCAGTATTTT. The rearrangement uses TRBV6-5 and TRBJ2-3; TRBD1 aligns across 7 bases. Per germline, CDR1 MNHEY and CDR2 SVGAGI. With V trimmed by 5 bases and J by 1 base, 6 bases remained unmatched. This CDR3 has 15 residues.

V and J are TRBV11-2 and TRBJ1-1; a possible D gene is TRBD1 (5 bases). CDR3 length equals 16 residues. The V and J ends lost 3 bases and 2 bases respectively, with 16 bases between them. Germline lookup yields CDR1 SGHAT and CDR2 FQNNGV. The CDR3 protein is CASSLGLTAVNTEAFF. The CDR3 DNA reads TGTGCCAGCAGCTTGGGCCTGACAGCCGTTAACACTGAAGCTTTCTTT.

The rearrangement joins TRBV30 to TRBJ1-2, with 7 bases aligning to TRBD1. CDR1 GTSNPN and CDR2 SVGIG come from the germline V gene (reference sequence). This CDR3 has 14 residues. Losses at the gene ends were 5 bases for V and 3 bases for J; bases not matched to a gene: 9. CDR3: CAWAKGQIDYGYTF. The CDR3 nucleotides are TGTGCCTGGGCGAAGGGACAGATAGACTATGGCTACACCTTC.